This T cell receptor beta chain appears in the sequencing data of a study of patients and donors after allogeneic stem cell transplantation. The V and J ends lost 5 bases and 2 bases respectively, with 13 bases between them. Germline V gene sequence: CDR1 SGHVS, CDR2 FQNEAQ. The CDR3 sequence is 15 residues long. Each CDR3 protein is one row after TCRdb ran MiXCR on the RT-PCR reads. This sample has about 960,000 distinct CDR3 sequences, with approximately 19% found just once. This clonotype was counted a few times. The chain couples TRBV7-8 to TRBJ1-3; possible D gene TRBD1, 6 bases. This receptor was taken from a human donor who was either an allogeneic HSCT recipient or a stem cell or donor lymphocyte infusion donor (not recorded which). It is not recorded whose cells these are; they may come from a transplant donor. Sequencing used blood, either unsorted or a sorted T cell fraction (not recorded which). CDR3 nucleotides: TGTGCCAGCAGCAAGGACAGTAGACCTGGAAACACCATATATTTT. Amino acid sequence: CASSKDSRPGNTIYF.